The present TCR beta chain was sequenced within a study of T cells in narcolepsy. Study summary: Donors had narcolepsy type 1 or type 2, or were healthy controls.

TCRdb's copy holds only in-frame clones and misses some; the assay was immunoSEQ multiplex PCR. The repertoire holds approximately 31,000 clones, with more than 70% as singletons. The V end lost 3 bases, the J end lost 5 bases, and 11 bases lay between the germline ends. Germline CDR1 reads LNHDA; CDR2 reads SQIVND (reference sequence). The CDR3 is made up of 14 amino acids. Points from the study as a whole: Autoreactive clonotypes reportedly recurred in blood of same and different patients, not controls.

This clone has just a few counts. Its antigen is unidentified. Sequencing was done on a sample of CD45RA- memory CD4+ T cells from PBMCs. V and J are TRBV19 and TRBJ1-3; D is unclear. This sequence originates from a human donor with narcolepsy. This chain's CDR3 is CASSIYGNRNTIYF. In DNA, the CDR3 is TGTGCCAGTAGTATTTATGGAAACAGAAACACCATATATTTT.